Listed here is a single T cell receptor (beta chain). The source of the sample is a study of blood T cell repertoires in COVID-19. CDR3 length: 13 amino acids. The germline CDR1 and CDR2 sequences are SGHRS and YFSETQ. The V and J ends lost 2 bases and 4 bases respectively, with 10 bases between them. Generated by immunoSEQ multiplex PCR, the TCRdb table keeps only in-frame clones and is missing some. The sample includes 200,000 to 250,000 clones, roughly four fifths seen only once; the top ten take roughly 8.7%. V and J are TRBV5-1 and TRBJ2-7; perhaps TRBD2 as D (5 bases). The receptor was isolated from a man aged 35-49 years who had recovered from COVID-19. Sequenced sample: PBMCs or T cells enriched from blood (not recorded which). Written as DNA, the CDR3 is TGCGCCAGCAGCTTACGGGAAAGGTACGAGCAGTACTTC. Protein: CASSLRERYEQYF.